This is a list of T cell receptor beta chains from one sample in a study of cytomegalovirus exposure and HLA in healthy donors. The repertoire was sequenced with immunoSEQ multiplex PCR; TCRdb's copy has only in-frame clones and lacks some. The data show about 280,000 clones, about 90% seen once. The sequenced sample was PBMCs. The receptors derive from a woman between 18 and 29 years old in good health and CMV-seronegative. Each CDR3 is given with its conserved first and last residue. A D gene is named only where the DNA matches it firmly. Rows give clone size only sometimes, using once, few, many, or a class for an expanded clone.

CAWNRPLTGRGANVLTF | TGTGCCTGGAACCGACCCCTCACAGGGCGGGGGGCCAACGTCCTGACTTTC | TRBJ2-6 | TRBV30 | few | NA
CASGPGTGVEKLFF | TGTGCTAGTGGTCCCGGGACAGGGGTCGAAAAACTGTTTTTT | TRBJ1-4 | TRBV12-5 | NA | TRBD1
CASSFSSNYGYTF | TGTGCCAGCAGTTTTAGCTCTAACTATGGCTACACCTTC | TRBJ1-2 | TRBV27 | NA | NA
CASSAAAYSVLDLNEQYF | TGTGCCAGCAGCGCAGCAGCGTACTCTGTCTTGGATCTCAACGAGCAGTACTTC | TRBJ2-7 | TRBV11-2 | NA | NA
CASRTELYGYTF | TGTGCCAGCAGGACAGAGCTCTATGGCTACACCTTC | TRBJ1-2 | TRBV2 | NA | NA
CATSRGRGANTGELFF | TGTGCCACCAGCAGGGGGCGCGGGGCGAACACCGGGGAGCTGTTTTTT | TRBJ2-2 | TRBV15 | NA | NA
CASSQDNEQYF | TGCGCCAGCAGCCAAGACAACGAGCAGTACTTC | TRBJ2-7 | TRBV4-1 | NA | NA
CASSLQGHSAPIYNEQFF | TGCGCCAGCAGCTTACAGGGGCACTCAGCCCCAATTTACAATGAGCAGTTCTTC | TRBJ2-1 | TRBV5-1 | once | TRBD1
CASVGTPYNSPLHF | TGTGCCAGCGTTGGGACACCCTATAATTCACCCCTCCACTTT | TRBJ1-6 | TRBV2 | few | NA
CASSETGVGVEAFF | TGTGCCAGCAGCGAAACAGGGGTCGGGGTTGAAGCTTTCTTT | TRBJ1-1 | TRBV7-9 | NA | TRBD1
CASSRGRDSQETQYF | TGTGCCAGTAGTAGGGGACGGGACAGCCAAGAGACCCAGTACTTC | TRBJ2-5 | TRBV19 | NA | TRBD1